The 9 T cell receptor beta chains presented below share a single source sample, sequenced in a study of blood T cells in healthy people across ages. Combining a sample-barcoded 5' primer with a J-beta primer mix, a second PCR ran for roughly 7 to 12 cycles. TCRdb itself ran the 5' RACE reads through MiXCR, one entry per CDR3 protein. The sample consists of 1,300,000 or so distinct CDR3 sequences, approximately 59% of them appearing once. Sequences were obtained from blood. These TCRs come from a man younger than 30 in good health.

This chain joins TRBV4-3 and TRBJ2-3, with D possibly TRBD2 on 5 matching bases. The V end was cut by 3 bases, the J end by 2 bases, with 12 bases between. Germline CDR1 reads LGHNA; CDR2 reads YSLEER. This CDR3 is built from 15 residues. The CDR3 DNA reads TGCGCCAGCAGCCATCGACCGGAGGACACAGATACGCAGTATTTT. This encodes CASSHRPEDTDTQYF.

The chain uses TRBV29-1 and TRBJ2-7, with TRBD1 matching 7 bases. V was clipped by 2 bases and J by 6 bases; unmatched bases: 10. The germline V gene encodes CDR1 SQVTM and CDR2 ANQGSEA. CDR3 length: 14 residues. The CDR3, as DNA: TGCAGCGTTGAATCGAATATTAGGGGGCGCGAGCAGTACTTC. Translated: CSVESNIRGREQYF.

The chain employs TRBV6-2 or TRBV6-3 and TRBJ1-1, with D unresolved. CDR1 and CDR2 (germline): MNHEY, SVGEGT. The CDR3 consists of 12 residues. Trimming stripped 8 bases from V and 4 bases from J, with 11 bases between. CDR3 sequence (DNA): TGTGCCAGCGATGACGCCTCCACTGAAGCTTTCTTT. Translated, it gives CASDDASTEAFF.

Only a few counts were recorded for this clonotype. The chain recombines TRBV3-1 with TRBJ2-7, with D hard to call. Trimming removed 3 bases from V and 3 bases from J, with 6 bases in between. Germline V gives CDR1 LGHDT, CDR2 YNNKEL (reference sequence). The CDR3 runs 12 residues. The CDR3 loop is CASSQTNYEQYF. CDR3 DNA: TGTGCCAGCAGCCAGACAAACTACGAGCAGTACTTC.

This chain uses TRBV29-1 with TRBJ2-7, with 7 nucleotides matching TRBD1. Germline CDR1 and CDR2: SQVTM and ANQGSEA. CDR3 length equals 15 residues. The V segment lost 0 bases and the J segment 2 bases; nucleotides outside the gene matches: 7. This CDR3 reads CSVEDGNRGTYEQYF. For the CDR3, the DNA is TGCAGCGTTGAAGATGGAAACAGGGGAACCTACGAGCAGTACTTC.

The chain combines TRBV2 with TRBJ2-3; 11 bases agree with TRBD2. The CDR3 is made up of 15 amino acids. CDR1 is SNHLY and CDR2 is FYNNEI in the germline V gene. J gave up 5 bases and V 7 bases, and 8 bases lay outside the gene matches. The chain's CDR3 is CASKTSGRSEDTQYF. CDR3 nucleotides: TGTGCCAGCAAAACTAGCGGGAGATCTGAAGATACGCAGTATTTT.

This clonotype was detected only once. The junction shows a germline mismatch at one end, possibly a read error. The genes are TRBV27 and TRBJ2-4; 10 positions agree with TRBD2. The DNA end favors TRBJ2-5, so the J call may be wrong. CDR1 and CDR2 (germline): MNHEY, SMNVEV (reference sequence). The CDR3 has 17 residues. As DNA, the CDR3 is TGTGCCAGCAGAGAAGGGCCAATAGCGGGAGGCCAAGGGACCCAGTACTTC. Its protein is CASREGPIAGGQGTQYF.

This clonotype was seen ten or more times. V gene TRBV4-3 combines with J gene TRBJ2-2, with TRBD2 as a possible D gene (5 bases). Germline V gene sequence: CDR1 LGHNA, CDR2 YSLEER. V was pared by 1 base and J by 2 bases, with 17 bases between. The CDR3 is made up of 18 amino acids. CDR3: CASSQVHSGTINTGELFF. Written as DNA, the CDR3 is TGCGCCAGCAGCCAAGTACACTCGGGAACTATCAACACCGGGGAGCTGTTTTTT.

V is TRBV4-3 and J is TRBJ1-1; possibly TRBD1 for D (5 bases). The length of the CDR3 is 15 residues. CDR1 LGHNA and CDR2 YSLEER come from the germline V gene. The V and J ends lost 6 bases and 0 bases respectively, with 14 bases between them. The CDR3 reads CASRTGGSVNTEAFF. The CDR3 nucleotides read TGCGCCAGCAGAACGGGGGGGTCTGTGAACACTGAAGCTTTCTTT.